One sample yielded the 19 T cell receptor beta chains listed below, sequenced in a study of shared clonotypes between healthy human individuals. Profiled with immunoSEQ multiplex PCR; TCRdb holds only in-frame clones, not every one. This table holds approximately 1,000,000 clones, about 84% found once. Sequencing was performed on memory CD4+ T cells from PBMCs. Subset denoted: CD45RA-negative fraction. The receptors stem from a man aged 18-30 years in good health. Some clones in this sample may be carry-over from other donors' samples.

In this sample, this clone turned up a few times. This sequence joins TRBV29-1 and TRBJ1-1; D is unclear. V lost 4 bases and J lost 1, with 10 bases in between. This CDR3 has 13 residues. CDR1 is SQVTM and CDR2 is ANQGSEA in the germline V gene. The CDR3 spells CSVAGVWNTEAFF. The CDR3 region has the DNA TGCAGCGTTGCCGGGGTGTGGAACACTGAAGCTTTCTTT.

Only one count was recorded for this clone. The rearrangement links TRBV7-8 to TRBJ1-5; 7 bases align to TRBD1. Per germline, CDR1 SGHVS and CDR2 FQNEAQ. V lost 5 bases and J lost 0; bases outside the gene matches: 7. The CDR3 has 16 amino acids. Here the CDR3 reads CASSPRGSSSNQPQHF. The CDR3, as DNA: TGTGCCAGCAGCCCCAGGGGGTCAAGTAGCAATCAGCCCCAGCATTTT.

The CDR3 DNA is TGTGCCAGCAGCCCATTAACACCCGCCTACGAGCAGTACTTC. Residues: CASSPLTPAYEQYF. This chain links TRBV6-1 with TRBJ2-7, with D hard to call. V was cut by 6 bases and J by 2 bases, with 14 bases left in between. CDR3 length: 14 residues. Germline V gene lookup returns CDR1 MNHNS and CDR2 SASEGT.

The chain combines TRBV7-2 with TRBJ1-1; 7 bases match TRBD1. The V and J ends lost 4 bases and 7 bases, in that order; junction bases with no gene match: 12. The V gene's germline CDR1 is SGHTA and CDR2 FQGNSA. This CDR3 is 15 amino acids long. The CDR3 reads CASSSMTGQGVEAFF. CDR3 nucleotides: TGTGCCAGCAGCTCTATGACTGGCCAGGGGGTTGAAGCTTTCTTT.

This chain links TRBV28 with TRBJ2-3; 13 bases agree with TRBD2. Germline assignment: CDR1 MDHEN and CDR2 SYDVKM. V shed 5 bases and J 6 bases; nucleotides not matched to a gene: 14. The CDR3 sequence is 18 residues long. CDR3 sequence: CASSPLRTSGRGIDTQYF. The CDR3 bases are TGTGCCAGCAGTCCCTTAAGGACTAGCGGGAGAGGTATCGATACGCAGTATTTT. The whole variable domain, remainder taken from reference TRBV28 and TRBJ2-3, is DVKVTQSSRYLVKRTGEKVFLECVQDMDHENMFWYRQDPGLGLRLIYFSYDVKMKEKGDIPEGYSVSREKKERFSLILESASTNQTSMYLCASSPLRTSGRGIDTQYFGPGTRLTVL.

V and J are TRBV6-1 and TRBJ1-5; D perhaps matches TRBD1 (5 bases). Trimming stripped 0 bases from V and 6 bases from J, with 15 bases between. There are 16 residues in the CDR3. Germline CDR1 is MNHNS and CDR2 is SASEGT. CDR3 residues: CASSEASRAGGQPQHF. Written as DNA, the CDR3 is TGTGCCAGCAGTGAAGCGAGCAGGGCGGGGGGTCAGCCCCAGCATTTT.

The rearrangement joins TRBV7-2 to TRBJ1-2; 8 bases line up with TRBD1. The CDR3 contains 17 residues. V was clipped by 7 bases and J by 8 bases; unmatched bases: 21. From germline, CDR1 is SGHTA and CDR2 FQGNSA. CDR3 region: CASTLNPPGQDPSGYTF. The CDR3 nucleotides are TGTGCCAGCACCCTTAATCCCCCGGGACAGGACCCTTCAGGCTACACCTTC.

This clone came up a few times. The genes are TRBV28 and TRBJ2-1; D is uncertain. In germline, CDR1 is MDHEN, CDR2 SYDVKM. V was clipped by 6 bases and J by 5 bases, with 14 bases between them. This CDR3 is built from 14 residues. CDR3 in DNA: TGTGCCAGCAGGAAACGTTCAAGTCACAATGAGCAGTTCTTC. It yields the protein CASRKRSSHNEQFF.

This chain joins TRBV27 and TRBJ1-2; D possibly corresponds to TRBD1 (5 bases). The CDR3 runs to 15 residues. V was trimmed by 0 bases and J by 0 bases, leaving 8 bases between them. Germline lookup yields CDR1 MNHEY and CDR2 SMNVEV (reference sequence). The CDR3 loop reads CASSLSWGTNYGYTF. DNA of the CDR3: TGTGCCAGCAGTTTATCGTGGGGGACTAACTATGGCTACACCTTC.

V and J are TRBV4-2 and TRBJ2-5; TRBD2 aligns across 11 bases. V dropped 0 bases and J dropped 3; count of bases not matched to a gene: 6. Looked up from germline, CDR1 is LGHNA and CDR2 is YNFKEQ. The CDR3 is made up of 17 amino acids. The CDR3 DNA sequence: TGTGCCAGCAGCCAAGAACCGACTAGCGGGATAAAAGAGACCCAGTACTTC. This codes for CASSQEPTSGIKETQYF.

The V and J genes are TRBV6-6 and TRBJ2-1, with TRBD2 matching 8 bases. CDR1 MNHNY and CDR2 SVGAGI come from the germline V gene (reference sequence). Losses at the gene ends were 4 bases for V and 5 bases for J; bases not matched to a gene: 10. The CDR3 contains 16 residues. CDR3 amino acids: CASSSTTGLVNNEQFF. Here the CDR3 DNA reads TGTGCCAGCAGTTCCACCACGGGACTAGTTAACAATGAGCAGTTCTTC.

The chain joins TRBV28 to TRBJ1-4; D remains unclear. The V gene's germline CDR1 is MDHEN and CDR2 SYDVKM. This CDR3 comprises 15 residues. V was trimmed by 7 bases and J by 0 bases, leaving 12 bases between them. The CDR3 DNA is TGTGCCAGCATCAAGGGCGGGGCAACTAATGAAAAACTGTTTTTT. Its translation is CASIKGGATNEKLFF.

The chain uses TRBV7-2 and TRBJ2-7, with 9 nucleotides matching TRBD2. The V and J ends lost 0 bases and 6 bases, in that order; junction bases with no gene match: 6. CDR3 length: 15 residues. Germline V gene sequence: CDR1 SGHTA, CDR2 FQGNSA. The CDR3 nucleotides read TGTGCCAGCAGCTTAGCTAGCGGGAGTTGGGGCGAGCAGTACTTC. It encodes CASSLASGSWGEQYF. Combining the CDR3 with reference TRBV7-2 and TRBJ2-7 gives the whole variable domain GAGVSQSPSNKVTEKGKDVELRCDPISGHTALYWYRQSLGQGLEFLIYFQGNSAPDKSGLPSDRFSAERTGGSVSTLTIQRTQQEDSAVYLCASSLASGSWGEQYFGPGTRLTVT.

The chain employs TRBV19 and TRBJ1-5; D gene unclear. Trimming pared 6 bases from V and 7 bases from J, leaving 22 bases between. In germline, CDR1 is LNHDA, CDR2 SQIVND (reference sequence). CDR3 length equals 16 residues. The CDR3 reads CASSHARWRSGQPQHF. DNA for the CDR3: TGTGCCAGTAGCCACGCGAGATGGAGGTCGGGCCAGCCCCAGCATTTT.

This clone was counted a few times. The rearrangement links TRBV10-3 to TRBJ2-5; 8 nucleotides line up with TRBD2. The CDR3 consists of 16 residues. V lost 3 bases, J lost 4 bases, and 10 bases stayed unmatched. Germline V gives CDR1 ENHRY, CDR2 SYGVKD. The CDR3 sequence: CAISEMPAGAGETQYF. The CDR3 nucleotides are TGTGCCATCAGTGAAATGCCAGCGGGAGCGGGAGAGACCCAGTACTTC.

Points on this clone: This CDR3 is also generated by other DNA sequences in the sample. The chain couples TRBV18 to TRBJ2-1; no firm D call. Trimming left V 3 bases short and J 8 bases short, with 8 bases between. From germline, CDR1 is KGHSH and CDR2 LQKENI. The CDR3 has 12 residues. CDR3 amino acids: CASSPLRDEQFF. In nucleotides, the CDR3 is TGTGCCAGCTCACCCCTCCGGGATGAGCAGTTCTTC. Using reference TRBV18 and TRBJ2-1 for the parts outside the CDR3, the full variable domain is NAGVMQNPRHLVRRRGQEARLRCSPMKGHSHVYWYRQLPEEGLKFMVYLQKENIIDESGMPKERFSAEFPKEGPSILRIQQVVRGDSAAYFCASSPLRDEQFFGPGTRLTVL.

Notes on this clone: Other nucleotide sequences from this sample produce the same CDR3. The chain couples TRBV6-1 to TRBJ1-5; 7 bases match TRBD1. The CDR3 extends over 15 amino acids. Germline V gene data show CDR1 as MNHNS and CDR2 as SASEGT. V dropped 0 bases and J dropped 4; count of bases not matched to a gene: 3. In nucleotides, the CDR3 is TGTGCCAGCAGTGAAGCCGCAGGGGGTAATCAGCCCCAGCATTTT. Amino acids: CASSEAAGGNQPQHF.

There are a few counts of this clone. The same CDR3 can be traced to other DNA sequences in this sample. The V call is TRBV5-4, the J call TRBJ1-1; TRBD1 is a possible D gene (5 bases). Germline V CDR1 and CDR2: SGHNT, YYREEE (reference sequence). The ends were cut back, 0 bases at V and 3 bases at J, with 12 bases in the middle. CDR3 size: 15 residues. CDR3 loop: CASSLAGARDTEAFF. The DNA of the CDR3 is TGTGCCAGCAGCTTGGCCGGGGCGAGGGACACTGAAGCTTTCTTT.

The chain links TRBV25-1 to TRBJ1-1; 11 nucleotides line up with TRBD1. The CDR3 consists of 15 residues. The V gene's germline CDR1 is MGHDK and CDR2 SYGVNS. Losses at the gene ends were 3 bases for V and 9 bases for J; bases not matched to a gene: 9. The CDR3 region is CASSDKGQGESKAFF. The CDR3 nucleotides read TGTGCCAGCAGTGATAAGGGACAGGGGGAAAGTAAAGCTTTCTTT.